The 24 T cell receptor beta chains presented below share a single source sample, sequenced in a study of cytomegalovirus exposure and HLA in healthy donors. Researchers ran the PCR with 60 Vbeta and 13 Jbeta primers. Only in-frame clones appear in the TCRdb table, and some are missing; sequencing was by immunoSEQ multiplex PCR. The sample shows 110,000 or so clones, roughly 76% of them seen only once. Sequenced input: PBMCs. The receptors originated from a woman between 45 and 65 years old in good health and CMV-seropositive.

The chain recombines TRBV5-4 with TRBJ2-3; weak D call: TRBD2 (5 bases). This CDR3 is built from 13 residues. Trimming left V 4 bases short and J 4 bases short, with 10 bases between. Germline CDR1 reads SGHNT; CDR2 reads YYREEE (reference sequence). The CDR3 DNA is TGTGCCAGCAGCATCGACGGGGCAGATACGCAGTATTTT. The encoded protein is CASSIDGADTQYF.

The V call is TRBV5-1, the J call TRBJ1-1, with D possibly matching TRBD1 (5 bases). CDR1 SGHRS and CDR2 YFSETQ come from the germline V gene. The CDR3 runs to 13 residues. V was clipped by 5 bases and J by 1 base, with 9 bases between them. The CDR3 DNA follows: TGCGCCAGCAGGGAGGGGACGAACACTGAAGCTTTCTTT. Amino acid sequence: CASREGTNTEAFF.

This clone was seen once. The gene calls are TRBV7-6 and TRBJ2-1, with D unclear. The ends were cut back, 0 bases at V and 5 bases at J, with 5 bases in the middle. CDR1 and CDR2 (germline): SGHVS, FNYEAQ. This CDR3 has 13 amino acids. CDR3 DNA sequence: TGTGCCAGCAGCTTAGCGTACAACAATGAGCAGTTCTTC. Protein product: CASSLAYNNEQFF.

J is TRBJ2-5 and V is TRBV5-4, with 11 bases that match TRBD2. Gene TRBJ2-7 matches the end of the DNA better, so the J call may be wrong. There are 15 residues in the CDR3. CDR1 SGHNT and CDR2 YYREEE come from the germline V gene (reference sequence). Here the CDR3 reads CASSTGTSGSYEQYF. The CDR3 bases are TGTGCCAGCAGCACCGGGACTAGCGGCTCCTACGAGCAGTACTTC.

This sequence joins TRBV7-2 and TRBJ1-5, with 9 bases matching TRBD1. The CDR3 totals 15 residues. V lost 6 bases, J lost 2 bases, and 5 bases stayed unmatched. Germline V gives CDR1 SGHTA, CDR2 FQGNSA. DNA for the CDR3: TGTGCCAGCAGGTTGACAGGGGGTGGCAATCAGCCCCAGCATTTT. It codes for CASRLTGGGNQPQHF.

On this clone: The sample holds other DNA sequences that translate to the same CDR3. V and J are TRBV19 and TRBJ2-7; 14 bases are a match to TRBD2. Germline V CDR1 and CDR2: LNHDA, SQIVND (reference sequence). The V segment lost 11 bases and the J segment 2 bases; nucleotides outside the gene matches: 2. This CDR3 spans 13 amino acids. The CDR3 DNA reads TGTGCCTCGGGACTAGCGGGAGCCTACGAGCAGTACTTC. It yields the protein CASGLAGAYEQYF. The whole variable domain, filled in from reference TRBV19 and TRBJ2-7, reads DGGITQSPKYLFRKEGQNVTLSCEQNLNHDAMYWYRQDPGQGLRLIYYSQIVNDFQKGDIAEGYSVSREKKESFPLTVTSAQKNPTAFYLCASGLAGAYEQYFGPGTRLTVT.

The chain employs TRBV7-9 and TRBJ2-5; tentatively, D is TRBD1 (5 bases). Germline CDR1 is SEHNR and CDR2 is FQNEAQ (reference sequence). V was shortened by 5 bases and J by 5 bases, with 15 bases between the two germline ends. This CDR3 has 14 residues. DNA for the CDR3: TGTGCCAGCAGCCAGGGTGGGCAGACGGAGACCCAGTACTTC. Protein product: CASSQGGQTETQYF. The full variable domain, rest sourced from reference TRBV7-9 and TRBJ2-5, is DTGVSQNPRHKITKRGQNVTFRCDPISEHNRLYWYRQTLGQGPEFLTYFQNEAQLEKSRLLSDRFSAERPKGSFSTLEIQRTEQGDSAMYLCASSQGGQTETQYFGPGTRLLVL.

This chain joins TRBV18 and TRBJ1-5; 8 nucleotides align to TRBD1. Germline loops: CDR1 KGHSH, CDR2 LQKENI. Trimming took 5 bases from V and 4 from J; bases not matched to a gene: 7. This CDR3 spans 15 amino acids. The CDR3, as DNA: TGTGCCAGCTCATCCGGGACAGGCAGAAATCAGCCCCAGCATTTT. Translation gives CASSSGTGRNQPQHF.

This chain links TRBV7-2 with TRBJ2-1; maybe TRBD2 (5 bases). CDR3 length: 15 residues. With 1 base removed from V and 3 bases from J, the gap between germline ends came to 10 bases. The germline gives CDR1 SGHTA, CDR2 FQGNSA. The CDR3 region is CASSLVADYYNEQFF. The CDR3 region has the DNA TGTGCCAGCAGCTTAGTAGCCGACTACTACAATGAGCAGTTCTTC.

The rearrangement links TRBV19 to TRBJ2-7; 8 bases are shared with TRBD2. Trimming cost V 6 bases and J 3 bases; bases outside gene matches: 10. The CDR3 is made up of 15 amino acids. Germline loops: CDR1 LNHDA, CDR2 SQIVND (reference sequence). The CDR3 bases are TGTGCCAGTAGCGGGCCGGGGGGGGCATTCTACGAGCAGTACTTC. Protein sequence: CASSGPGGAFYEQYF. Using reference TRBV19 and TRBJ2-7 for the parts outside the CDR3, the full variable domain is DGGITQSPKYLFRKEGQNVTLSCEQNLNHDAMYWYRQDPGQGLRLIYYSQIVNDFQKGDIAEGYSVSREKKESFPLTVTSAQKNPTAFYLCASSGPGGAFYEQYFGPGTRLTVT.

This sequence joins TRBV11-2 and TRBJ2-5; 9 positions match TRBD2. The CDR3 has 16 residues. V lost 2 bases, J lost 0 bases, and 4 bases stayed unmatched. Germline-derived CDR1 and CDR2 are SGHAT and FQNNGV. The DNA of the CDR3 is TGTGCCAGCAGCTTATACCAGCGGGGGGACCAAGAGACCCAGTACTTC. The encoded protein is CASSLYQRGDQETQYF.

This sequence joins TRBV5-1 and TRBJ2-1, with TRBD2 matching over 9 bases. V lost 0 bases and J lost 0; bases outside the gene matches: 10. Per germline, CDR1 SGHRS and CDR2 YFSETQ. The CDR3 consists of 19 residues. The CDR3 DNA reads TGCGCCAGCAGCTTGGCCGCTAGCGGGGCTTCGAGCTCCTACAATGAGCAGTTCTTC. This translates into CASSLAASGASSSYNEQFF.

The chain uses TRBV6-7 and TRBJ2-5; D is perhaps TRBD2 (6 bases). TRBV6-7 is identified as an open reading frame with a role that is uncertain. The CDR3 spans 18 residues. The V and J ends lost 0 bases and 7 bases respectively, with 24 bases between them. Here the CDR3 reads CASSYSSQVGGIGGTQYF. The CDR3 DNA reads as TGTGCCAGCAGTTACTCCTCCCAGGTCGGGGGAATCGGTGGGACCCAGTACTTC.

CDR3 sequence reads: CASSPRTSTDEQYF. The CDR3 bases are TGCGCCAGCAGCCCCCGGACTAGCACCGACGAGCAGTACTTC. The rearrangement links TRBV4-3 to TRBJ2-7; 8 bases line up with TRBD2. The CDR3 is 14 residues long. Trimming cost V 4 bases and J 5 bases; bases outside gene matches: 7. CDR1 and CDR2 from the germline V gene are LGHNA and YSLEER.

The V and J genes are TRBV25-1 and TRBJ1-1, with D tentatively TRBD1 (6 bases). The V end was cut by 4 bases, the J end by 4 bases, with 13 bases between. CDR3 length: 14 residues. Germline assignment: CDR1 MGHDK and CDR2 SYGVNS. This CDR3 is CASSATTGTTEAFF. CDR3 nucleotide sequence: TGTGCCAGCAGTGCGACCACAGGGACCACTGAAGCTTTCTTT.

The chain recombines TRBV29-1 with TRBJ2-3; 7 bases fit TRBD2. Germline CDR1 and CDR2: SQVTM and ANQGSEA. This CDR3 is built from 16 residues. V shed 4 bases, J shed 1 base, and the junction held 11 bases outside the gene matches. The chain's CDR3 is CSVVGGWVGGTDTQYF. As DNA, the CDR3 is TGCAGCGTTGTGGGGGGGTGGGTAGGTGGCACAGATACGCAGTATTTT.

The gene calls are TRBV6-5 and TRBJ2-3, with TRBD2 as a possible D gene (7 bases). Germline values: CDR1 MNHEY, CDR2 SVGAGI. The CDR3 loop spans 14 amino acids. The germline V and J ends were trimmed by 8 bases and 4 bases, with 16 bases remaining between them. The CDR3 DNA is TGTGCCAGCTTTAGGGGGGAGGGATCAGATACGCAGTATTTT. Encoded protein: CASFRGEGSDTQYF.

The V and J genes are TRBV14 and TRBJ1-2; unclear D gene. V lost 5 bases to trimming and J lost 5 bases, with 12 bases between them. This CDR3 is built from 13 residues. Per germline, CDR1 SGHDN and CDR2 FVKESK. The DNA of the CDR3 is TGTGCCAGCAGCGTAAACGAGGATTATGGCTACACCTTC. This encodes CASSVNEDYGYTF. The full variable domain, completed using reference TRBV14 and TRBJ1-2, is EAGVTQFPSHSVIEKGQTVTLRCDPISGHDNLYWYRRVMGKEIKFLLHFVKESKQDESGMPNNRFLAERTGGTYSTLKVQPAELEDSGVYFCASSVNEDYGYTFGSGTRLTVV.

A few counts support this clone. DNA for the CDR3: TGCGCCAGCAGCTTGACAGGGCAGACCTACGAGCAGTACTTC. Translating gives CASSLTGQTYEQYF. The J gene is TRBJ2-7, the V gene TRBV5-1, with TRBD1 as a possible D gene (6 bases). Per germline, CDR1 SGHRS and CDR2 YFSETQ. The CDR3 has 14 amino acids. The V gene lost 1 base and the J gene lost 2 bases, with 10 bases spanning the gap.

The V and J genes are TRBV7-2 and TRBJ1-2; 9 bases map to TRBD1. With V trimmed by 0 bases and J by 4 bases, 0 bases remained unmatched. The germline V gene has CDR1 SGHTA and CDR2 FQGNSA. This CDR3 region has 14 residues. The CDR3 loop is CASSLAGQGYGYTF. CDR3 DNA sequence: TGTGCCAGCAGCTTAGCGGGACAGGGCTATGGCTACACCTTC.

The chain is built from TRBV6-5 and TRBJ2-7, with D possibly being TRBD2 (6 bases). The V gene's germline CDR1 is MNHEY and CDR2 SVGAGI. CDR3 length: 14 residues. Trimming pared 5 bases from V and 2 bases from J, leaving 13 bases between. The CDR3 region is CASSKKWGAYEQYF. CDR3 sequence (DNA): TGTGCCAGCAGTAAAAAGTGGGGGGCCTACGAGCAGTACTTC.

The rearrangement links TRBV9 to TRBJ2-3; D may be TRBD1 (6 bases). CDR1 and CDR2 from the germline V gene are SGDLS and YYNGEE. The CDR3 loop spans 14 amino acids. V dropped 0 bases and J dropped 3 bases, with 8 bases sitting between them. The CDR3 nucleotides are TGTGCCAGCAGCGTAGAGGGGGTAACAGATACGCAGTATTTT. The encoded protein is CASSVEGVTDTQYF. The variable domain in full, with the rest retrieved from reference TRBV9 and TRBJ2-3, is DSGVTQTPKHLITATGQRVTLRCSPRSGDLSVYWYQQSLDQGLQFLIQYYNGEERAKGNILERFSAQQFPDLHSELNLSSLELGDSALYFCASSVEGVTDTQYFGPGTRLTVL.

The V and J genes are TRBV4-1 and TRBJ2-1; 13 bases agree with TRBD2. The CDR3 extends over 17 amino acids. Trimming cost V 0 bases and J 3 bases; bases outside gene matches: 2. The germline gives CDR1 MGHRA, CDR2 YSYEKL. For the CDR3, the DNA is TGCGCCAGCAGCCAAGATAGGACTAGCGGGAGCTACAATGAGCAGTTCTTC. This codes for CASSQDRTSGSYNEQFF.

This CDR3 is CASRGEGLYGYTF. The CDR3 DNA reads as TGCGCCAGCAGAGGGGAGGGCCTCTATGGCTACACCTTC. V usage is TRBV5-1 and J usage is TRBJ1-2, with D possibly matching TRBD1 (5 bases). V dropped 5 bases and J dropped 4 bases, with 12 bases sitting between them. CDR3 length equals 13 residues. The germline gives CDR1 SGHRS, CDR2 YFSETQ.